This T cell receptor beta chain was found in a study of breast tumors, draining lymph nodes, adjacent tissues. This clonotype was recorded at least ten times. As yet, its antigen is unknown. TCRdb reanalysed the multiplex PCR reads using MiXCR and keeps one entry per CDR3 protein. The sample has 130,000 or so distinct CDR3 sequences, around 21% seen once. Regarding the study as a whole: Most tumor T cells seemingly derive from lymph node, then expand in tumor. Tumors had less TCR diversity than lymph nodes, more than nontumor tissue.

The lymph nodes were axillary draining lymph nodes from breast cancer patients. This CDR3 has 16 residues. V was cut by 0 bases and J by 7 bases, with 16 bases left in between. Germline loops: CDR1 SGHTA, CDR2 FQGTGA. The sequenced sample was axillary lymph node tissue. This chain links TRBV7-3 with TRBJ2-1; D gene uncertain. This TCR was recovered from a female donor with breast cancer. Some clones in this sample may be carry-over from other donors' samples. The CDR3 sequence: CASSLTLGPPGNEQFF. In DNA, the CDR3 is TGTGCCAGCAGCTTAACGTTAGGACCCCCCGGGAATGAGCAGTTCTTC.